This T cell receptor beta chain was observed in a study of shared clonotypes between healthy human individuals. Study summary: Plates per donor: three CD4 naive, three CD4 memory, two CD8 naive, one CD8 memory.

Findings and caveats of the study: Read depth was anticipated to influence clonotype sharing among donors. Blood alone was sampled, and tissue repertoires likely differ.

From CD4+ cells came CD45RA+ naive and CD45RA-negative memory subsets. Points on this clone: The antigen is not known.

Sequencing was performed with immunoSEQ multiplex PCR; in TCRdb, only in-frame clones are kept and a portion is missing. The data hold some 2 million clones, with roughly 94% observed a single time. This CDR3 spans 19 amino acids. V lost 0 bases and J lost 6, with 21 bases in between. Germline CDR1 and CDR2: MNHNS and SASEGT. The sequenced material came from naive CD4+ T cells sorted from blood. As for subset: CD45RA+ positively selected. The genes are TRBV6-1 and TRBJ1-6; D gene unclear. The TCR comes from a man aged 18 to 35 in good health. CDR3 sequence: CASSEAGSYYSDSNSPLHF. CDR3 sequence (DNA): TGTGCCAGCAGTGAAGCCGGTTCCTACTATTCAGATTCTAATTCACCCCTCCACTTT.